This TCR beta chain was sequenced during a study of T cells in Graves' hyperthyroidism and ophthalmopathy. This clonotype was recorded at least ten times. CDR3 length: 13 amino acids. Germline values: CDR1 MNHNS, CDR2 SASEGT. Deletions cut 6 bases from V and 3 bases from J, with 11 bases between. The source material, RNA transcripts, was used to amplify TCR beta CDR3 regions. The TCR CDR3 was amplified in a first-round RT-PCR using the HTBI primer set. MiXCR, run by TCRdb on the multiplex PCR reads, gives a single entry per CDR3 protein. The table has approximately 430,000 distinct CDR3 sequences, roughly 14% seen once.

This receptor was obtained from a man younger than 30 with Graves' ophthalmopathy. The chain employs TRBV6-1 and TRBJ2-5; a possible D gene is TRBD2 (6 bases). The source material was blood. This CDR3 reads CASSIAEKETQYF. The CDR3 DNA is TGTGCCAGCAGCATAGCGGAGAAAGAGACCCAGTACTTC.